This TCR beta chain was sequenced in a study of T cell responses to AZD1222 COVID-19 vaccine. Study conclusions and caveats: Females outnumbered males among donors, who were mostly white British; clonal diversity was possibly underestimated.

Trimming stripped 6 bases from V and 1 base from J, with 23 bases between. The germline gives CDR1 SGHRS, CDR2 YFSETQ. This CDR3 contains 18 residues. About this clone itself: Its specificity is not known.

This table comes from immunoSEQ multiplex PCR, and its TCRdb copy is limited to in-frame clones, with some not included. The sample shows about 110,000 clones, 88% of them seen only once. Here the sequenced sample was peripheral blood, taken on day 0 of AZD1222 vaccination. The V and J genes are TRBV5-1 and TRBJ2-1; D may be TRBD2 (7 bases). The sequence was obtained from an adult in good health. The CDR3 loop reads CASTPAWGGGRSYNEQFF. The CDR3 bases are TGCGCCAGCACCCCCGCTTGGGGGGGCGGGAGATCCTACAATGAGCAGTTCTTC.